This TCR beta chain was captured in a study of blood T cell repertoires in COVID-19. Whole-study context: Whether acute or convalescent, the COVID-19 samples came from the United States, Italy and Spain. PBMCs, B-cell-depleted T cells, or T cells were the source of the cDNA or gDNA that made up the material.

In the original workflow: Amplification of reference gene primers provided the estimated nucleated cell counts. Data came from immunoSEQ multiplex PCR; TCRdb stores just in-frame clones and leaves some out. The V and J calls and the clone size are those of that table, but D and trimming were determined from the DNA. The sample includes over 200,000 clones, approximately 84% of them seen just once. The material sequenced was peripheral blood. The clonotype was recovered from a man aged 50-59 years with active or convalescent COVID-19.

The CDR3 DNA follows: TGTGCCAGCAGTGAGGTCAGGGGAATGGGCAATCAGCCCCAGCATTTT. Translating gives CASSEVRGMGNQPQHF. The chain employs TRBV6-1 and TRBJ1-5; maybe TRBD1 (6 bases). Germline V gives CDR1 MNHNS, CDR2 SASEGT. The CDR3 sequence is 16 residues long. V lost 3 bases and J 2 bases, leaving 14 bases between the germline ends.